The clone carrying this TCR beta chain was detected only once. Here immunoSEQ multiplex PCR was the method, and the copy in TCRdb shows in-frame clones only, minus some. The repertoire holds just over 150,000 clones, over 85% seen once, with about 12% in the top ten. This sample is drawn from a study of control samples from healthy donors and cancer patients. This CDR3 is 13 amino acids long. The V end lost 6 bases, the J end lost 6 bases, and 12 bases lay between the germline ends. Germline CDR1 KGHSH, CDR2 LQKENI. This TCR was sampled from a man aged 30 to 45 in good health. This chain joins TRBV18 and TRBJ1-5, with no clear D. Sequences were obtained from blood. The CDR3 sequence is CASSPAPVQPQHF. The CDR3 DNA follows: TGTGCCAGCTCCCCTGCCCCAGTTCAGCCCCAGCATTTT.